The rows below give T cell receptor beta chains drawn from one sample of a study of blood T cell repertoires in COVID-19. TCRdb's table, derived via immunoSEQ multiplex PCR, lists solely in-frame clones and lacks some. The sample carries approximately 180,000 clones, roughly 87% recorded once. Sequenced input: peripheral blood. The receptors were sampled from a man aged 60 to 75 with active or convalescent COVID-19. CDR3s include the opening cysteine and the closing phenylalanine or tryptophan. D genes are given only for firm matches. Not all rows give a size; the values are once, few, many and, for expanded clones, a class.

J gene | CDR3 length | D gene | V gene | clone size | CDR3 DNA | CDR3 protein
TRBJ2-1 | 14 | TRBD2 | TRBV6-5 | NA | TGTGCCAGCATTAAAAGCGGGGGGCATAATGAGCAGTTCTTC | CASIKSGGHNEQFF
TRBJ2-7 | 13 | NA | TRBV4-2 | NA | TGTGCCAGCAGCCAAGAACTTGTCTACGAGCAGTACTTC | CASSQELVYEQYF
TRBJ2-7 | 15 | NA | TRBV19 | once | TGTGCCAGTAGAACCAAAGGGGGTTTTACCTACGAGCAGTACTTC | CASRTKGGFTYEQYF
TRBJ2-3 | 14 | NA | TRBV6-5 | NA | TGTGCCAGCAGTTCCTCGCGGGGGCTAGATACGCAGTATTTT | CASSSSRGLDTQYF
TRBJ1-1 | 15 | NA | TRBV3-1/TRBV3-2 | NA | TGTGCCAGCAGCCAAGATTACTTACCGGGCACTGAAGCTTTCTTT | CASSQDYLPGTEAFF
TRBJ2-3 | 15 | NA | TRBV11-3 | few | TGTGCCAGCAGCTTAGATCTGGGGGGGCCAGATACGCAGTATTTT | CASSLDLGGPDTQYF
TRBJ1-3 | 16 | TRBD1 | TRBV6-5 | NA | TGTGCCAGCAGTTACGGACAGGGGGCGAATGGAAACACCATATATTTT | CASSYGQGANGNTIYF
TRBJ1-2 | 15 | TRBD1 | TRBV13 | once | TGTGCCAGCAGCTCAACCGGGACAGCGTTCTATGGCTACACCTTC | CASSSTGTAFYGYTF
TRBJ2-2 | 14 | TRBD1 | TRBV18 | NA | TGTGCCAGCTCCCCTGGACAGGCCACCGGGGAGCTGTTTTTT | CASSPGQATGELFF
TRBJ1-1 | 14 | NA | TRBV5-1 | NA | TGCGCCAGCAGCCTTAGTATGTTGAACACTGAAGCTTTCTTT | CASSLSMLNTEAFF
TRBJ1-2 | 16 | NA | TRBV5-6 | NA | TGTGCCAGCAGCTTGGAAGTGCACTTCGCTAACTATGGCTACACCTTC | CASSLEVHFANYGYTF
TRBJ2-6 | 17 | TRBD1 | TRBV2 | NA | TGTGCCAGCAGTGCCGACAGGGCGAGCTCTGGGGCCAACGTCCTGACTTTC | CASSADRASSGANVLTF
TRBJ1-4 | 15 | TRBD1 | TRBV18 | few | TGTGCCAGCTCAGCCTCCGGGACAGGGGGCAAAAAACTGTTTTTT | CASSASGTGGKKLFF
TRBJ1-2 | 16 | NA | TRBV6-2/TRBV6-3 | NA | TGTGCCAGCAGTTACTCCGGGACTCCGTCTCGATATGGCTACACCTTC | CASSYSGTPSRYGYTF
TRBJ1-1 | 14 | TRBD1 | TRBV6-4 | NA | TGTGCCAGCAGTCCCGGGACAGCAAACACTGAAGCTTTCTTT | CASSPGTANTEAFF